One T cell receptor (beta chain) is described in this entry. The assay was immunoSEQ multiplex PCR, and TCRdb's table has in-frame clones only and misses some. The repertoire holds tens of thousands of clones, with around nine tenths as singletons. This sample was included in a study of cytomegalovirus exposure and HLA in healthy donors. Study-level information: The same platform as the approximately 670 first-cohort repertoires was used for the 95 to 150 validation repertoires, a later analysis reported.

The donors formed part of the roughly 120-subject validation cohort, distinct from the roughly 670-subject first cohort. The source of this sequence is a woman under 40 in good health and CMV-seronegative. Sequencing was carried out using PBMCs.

Written as DNA, the CDR3 is TGTGCCAGCAGCGCGACCGCAGGGGTCACTTTGAGTGAGCAGTTCTTC. Translating it yields CASSATAGVTLSEQFF. V is TRBV9 and J is TRBJ2-1, with D perhaps TRBD1 (6 bases). Germline CDR1 SGDLS, CDR2 YYNGEE. The length of the CDR3 is 16 residues. Trimming pared 3 bases from V and 9 bases from J, leaving 22 bases between.